This entry describes one TCR beta chain. These data belong to a study of blood T cells in healthy people across ages. Study context: About one barcoded beta molecule per two T cells came from capture by template switching.

A second about 7 to 11 cycle PCR used barcoded and J-beta primers. Every molecule of cDNA carried a tag from a template-switch adaptor with 12 random nucleotides. In TCRdb, the 5' RACE reads were re-called with MiXCR into one record per CDR3 protein. The data hold fewer than 1,000,000 distinct CDR3 sequences, with 40% to 50% observed a single time. The CDR3 is made up of 14 amino acids. Germline CDR1 and CDR2: DFQATT and SNEGSKA (reference sequence). V lost 2 bases and J 0 bases, leaving 5 bases between the germline ends. Every sample gave at least 5 micrograms of total RNA when it was extracted. J is TRBJ1-6 and V is TRBV20-1; no reliable D call. The specimen sequenced was blood. This TCR derives from a man in his sixties in good health. The CDR3 sequence is CSARPSSYNSPLHF. The CDR3 DNA reads as TGCAGTGCTAGACCCAGCTCCTATAATTCACCCCTCCACTTT.